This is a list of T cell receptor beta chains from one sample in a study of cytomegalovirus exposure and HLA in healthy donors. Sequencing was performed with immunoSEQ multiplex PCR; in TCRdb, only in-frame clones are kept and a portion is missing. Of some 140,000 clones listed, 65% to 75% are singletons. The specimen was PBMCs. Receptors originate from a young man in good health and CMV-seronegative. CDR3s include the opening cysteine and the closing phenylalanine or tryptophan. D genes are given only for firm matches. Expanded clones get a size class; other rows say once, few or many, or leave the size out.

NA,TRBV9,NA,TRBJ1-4,CASSVAAGVFEKLFF,TGTGCCAGCAGCGTAGCTGCAGGGGTATTTGAAAAACTGTTTTTT
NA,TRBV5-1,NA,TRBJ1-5,CASSTDTNQPQHF,TGCGCCAGCAGCACGGACACGAATCAGCCCCAGCATTTT
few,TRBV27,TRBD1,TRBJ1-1,CASSLSGGQGYTEAFF,TGTGCCAGCAGTTTATCAGGCGGACAGGGATACACTGAAGCTTTCTTT
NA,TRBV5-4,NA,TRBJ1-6,CASSLAGAEGSPLHF,TGTGCCAGCAGCTTGGCAGGGGCGGAAGGGTCACCCCTCCACTTT
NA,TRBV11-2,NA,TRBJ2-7,CASSSIYRALDSYEQYF,TGTGCCAGCAGCTCGATCTACAGGGCGCTGGACTCCTACGAGCAGTACTTC
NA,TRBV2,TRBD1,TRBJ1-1,CASSITGGTTEAFF,TGTGCCAGCAGTATAACAGGGGGCACGACTGAAGCTTTCTTT
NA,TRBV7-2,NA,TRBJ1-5,CASTDTGNEYQPQHF,TGTGCCAGCACCGATACAGGGAATGAATATCAGCCCCAGCATTTT
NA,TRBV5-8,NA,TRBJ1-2,CASPRRTDPNYGYPF,TGTGCCAGCCCCCGGAGGACAGACCCTAACTATGGCTACCCCTTC
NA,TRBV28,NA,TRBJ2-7,CASSSDRVVSGEQYF,TGTGCCAGCAGTTCCGACAGAGTTGTTTCGGGTGAGCAGTACTTC
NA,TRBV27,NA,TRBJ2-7,CASTPWAGSYEQYF,TGTGCCAGCACCCCTTGGGCAGGTTCCTACGAGCAGTACTTC
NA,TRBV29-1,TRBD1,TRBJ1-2,CSALQGNYGYTF,TGCAGCGCTCTACAGGGGAACTATGGCTACACCTTC
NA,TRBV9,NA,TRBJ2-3,CASSVEGFSSTDTQYF,TGTGCCAGCAGCGTAGAAGGTTTTAGCAGCACAGATACGCAGTATTTT
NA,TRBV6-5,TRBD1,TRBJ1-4,CASSLDRGHEKLFF,TGTGCCAGCAGCCTGGACAGGGGACATGAAAAACTGTTTTTT
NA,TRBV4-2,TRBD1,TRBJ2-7,CASSQVGTVSSYEQYF,TGTGCCAGCAGCCAAGTGGGGACAGTGAGCTCCTACGAGCAGTACTTC
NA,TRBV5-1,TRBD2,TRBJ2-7,CASSPGTSYYEQYF,TGCGCCAGCAGCCCGGGGACTAGCTACTACGAGCAGTACTTC
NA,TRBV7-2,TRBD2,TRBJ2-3,CASSLEGGGSRGYTQYF,TGTGCCAGCAGCTTAGAAGGCGGGGGGTCGCGGGGGTATACGCAGTATTTT
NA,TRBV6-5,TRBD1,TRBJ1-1,CASSIQGAYTEAFF,TGTGCCAGCAGTATACAGGGGGCTTATACTGAAGCTTTCTTT
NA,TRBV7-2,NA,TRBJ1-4,CASSLARGKLFF,TGTGCCAGCAGCTTAGCCAGAGGAAAACTGTTTTTT
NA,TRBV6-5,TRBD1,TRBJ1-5,CASREGAGSRPQHF,TGTGCCAGCAGGGAGGGGGCGGGGAGTCGGCCCCAGCATTTT
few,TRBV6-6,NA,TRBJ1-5,CASSYSEPGQPQHF,TGTGCCAGCAGTTACTCGGAGCCGGGGCAGCCCCAGCATTTT
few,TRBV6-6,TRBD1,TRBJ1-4,CASRPQGAVKEKLFF,TGTGCCAGCAGACCCCAGGGGGCGGTGAAGGAAAAACTGTTTTTT
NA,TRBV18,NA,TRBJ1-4,CASSPGSPGVEKLFF,TGTGCCAGCTCACCAGGAAGCCCCGGGGTTGAAAAACTGTTTTTT
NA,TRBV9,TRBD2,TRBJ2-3,CASSEGGGRTDTQYF,TGTGCCAGCAGCGAAGGCGGGGGGAGGACAGATACGCAGTATTTT
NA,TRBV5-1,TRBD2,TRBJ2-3,CASSFWTSRSTDTQYF,TGCGCCAGCAGCTTTTGGACTAGCAGAAGCACAGATACGCAGTATTTT
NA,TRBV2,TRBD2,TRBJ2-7,CASRTSGGAYEQCF,TGTGCCAGTAGGACTAGCGGGGGGGCCTACGAGCAGTGCTTC